This T cell receptor (beta chain) stems from a study of CD8 T cells in ankylosing spondylitis. One entry per CDR3 protein results from TCRdb running MiXCR on the 5' RACE reads. The sample lists about 140,000 distinct CDR3 sequences, 7% to 9% occurring once. This CDR3 region has 13 residues. Germline V gene data show CDR1 as SEHNR and CDR2 as FQNEAQ (reference sequence). Trimming took off 2 bases at V and 6 bases at J, with 10 bases between the two ends. There are a few counts of this clonotype. The rearrangement links TRBV7-9 to TRBJ1-1; D remains ambiguous. Sequencing used synovial fluid, either unsorted or a sorted T cell fraction (not recorded which). The receptor's source is a male donor with ankylosing spondylitis. The CDR3 reads CASSLSRGAEAFF. In DNA form, the CDR3 reads TGTGCCAGCAGCTTAAGTCGGGGAGCTGAAGCTTTCTTT.